This T cell receptor beta chain was retrieved from a study of regulatory T cells in long-lasting Graves disease. Whole-study findings and limits: Persistent disease showed a preference for TRBV28, TRBJ1-2 and TRBJ2-5.

Building the TCR beta libraries relied on iRepertoire HTBI primers, and CDR3 regions underwent Arm-PCR. Each CDR3 protein is one row after TCRdb ran MiXCR on the multiplex PCR reads. The sample holds hundreds of thousands of distinct CDR3 sequences, approximately 15% seen once. CDR3 length equals 16 residues. The V and J ends lost 3 bases and 2 bases, in that order; junction bases with no gene match: 7. CDR1 and CDR2 from the germline V gene are SGHRS and YFSETQ. Time point noted: newly diagnosed GD, antithyroid drugs for less than 3 months. The TCR library was prepared using RNA isolated from PBMCs. This clonotype was counted at least ten times. Its antigen is still unknown. The same data also contributed to another study, on T cells in Graves' hyperthyroidism and ophthalmopathy. From that paper: First-round RT-PCR of the TCR CDR3 relied on the HTBI primer set.

The sequence was collected from a man aged 25-45 years with Graves disease. The sample in question was peripheral blood mononuclear cells (PBMCs), obtained at new diagnosis, from a patient treated with antithyroid drugs. The V call is TRBV5-1, the J call TRBJ2-3, with 9 bases lining up with TRBD2. In DNA, the CDR3 is TGCGCCAGCAGCTATTTGACTAGCGGCTCCACAGATACGCAGTATTTT. Translating it yields CASSYLTSGSTDTQYF.